One sample yielded the 18 T cell receptor beta chains listed below, sequenced in a study of T cell responses to AZD1222 COVID-19 vaccine (dated by TCRdb to the early 2020s). What this sample's time point label stands for: baseline before first vaccination. Library creation used the immunoSEQ multiplex PCR assay. This is the immuneACCESS table as TCRdb keeps it, with only in-frame sequences that have V and J called. A part of the clones is gone; compared with another copy, unresolved V genes explain less than half, and the rest is unexplained. The table for this sample lists fewer than 120,000 clones; 87% of them were counted only once. 2.5% to 3.5% of the sample goes to the ten largest clones. The sample here was peripheral blood, taken on day 0 of AZD1222 vaccination. These receptors originate from an adult in good health.

V and J are TRBV3-1 (or the pseudogene TRBV3-2) and TRBJ1-2, with 7 bases aligning to TRBD1. With V trimmed by 3 bases and J by 4 bases, 11 bases remained unmatched. CDR3 length equals 16 residues. CDR1 is LGHDT, CDR2 YNNKEL, per germline (reference sequence). The CDR3 reads CASSQLRTGGGYGYTF. As DNA, the CDR3 is TGTGCCAGCAGCCAGCTTCGGACAGGCGGGGGCTATGGCTACACCTTC.

The V call is TRBV27, the J call TRBJ1-5; perhaps TRBD1 as D (6 bases). The CDR3 consists of 14 residues. Germline V gene sequence: CDR1 MNHEY, CDR2 SMNVEV (reference sequence). V lost 6 bases to trimming and J lost 4 bases, with 13 bases between them. CDR3 DNA: TGTGCCAGCAGGCAGGGGAGGGGGAATCAGCCCCAGCATTTT. Protein: CASRQGRGNQPQHF.

This clone appeared once. The chain is built from TRBV3-1 (or the pseudogene TRBV3-2) and TRBJ2-6; TRBD2 might be the D (5 bases). Trimming pared 1 base from V and 2 bases from J, leaving 6 bases between. Germline CDR1 is LGHDT and CDR2 is YNNKEL (reference sequence). There are 15 residues in the CDR3. The CDR3 here is CASSQAGTGANVLTF. DNA for the CDR3: TGTGCCAGCAGCCAAGCGGGGACTGGGGCCAACGTCCTGACTTTC.

This chain links TRBV11-3 with TRBJ2-1, with 7 bases fitting TRBD1. V shed 5 bases, J shed 10 bases, and the junction held 8 bases outside the gene matches. Germline V lookup: CDR1 SGHNT, CDR2 YENEEA. CDR3 length: 13 amino acids. The CDR3 sequence: CASSDTGASEQFF. Here the CDR3 DNA reads TGTGCCAGCAGCGATACAGGGGCTTCGGAGCAGTTCTTC.

CDR3 in DNA: TGTGCCAGCAGCCATTCGGGGAGGGCTGAAGCTTTCTTT. As protein: CASSHSGRAEAFF. This chain uses TRBV7-3 with TRBJ1-1; D is unresolved. CDR1 is SGHTA, CDR2 FQGTGA, per germline. Between the trimmed V and J ends, which lost 5 bases and 6 bases, there was a span of 13 bases. The CDR3 spans 13 residues.

This chain links TRBV10-1 with TRBJ2-7; the D is unclear. The germline V gene has CDR1 WNHNN and CDR2 SYGVQD (reference sequence). V was shortened by 4 bases and J by 6 bases, with 13 bases between the two germline ends. The CDR3 runs to 13 residues. The CDR3: CASSGWVGSEQYF. The CDR3 DNA reads TGCGCCAGCAGTGGGTGGGTTGGGTCCGAGCAGTACTTC.

This rearrangement joins TRBV7-8 to TRBJ2-7; D unresolved. The length of the CDR3 is 14 residues. Trimming pared 2 bases from V and 0 bases from J, leaving 8 bases between. Germline assignment: CDR1 SGHVS and CDR2 FQNEAQ. DNA of the CDR3: TGTGCCAGCAGCTTACGGCGGAACTCCTACGAGCAGTACTTC. Protein sequence: CASSLRRNSYEQYF.

This clone was picked up one time. The V and J genes are TRBV19 and TRBJ1-6, with D maybe TRBD1 (6 bases). CDR3 length equals 15 residues. The germline V gene has CDR1 LNHDA and CDR2 SQIVND (reference sequence). The germline V and J ends were trimmed by 6 bases and 7 bases, with 16 bases remaining between them. The CDR3 DNA is TGTGCCAGTAGCCCCTGGGGGCAGGCAAATTCACCCCTCCACTTT. Translation gives CASSPWGQANSPLHF.

This clone was detected once. This rearrangement joins TRBV18 to TRBJ2-1; D possibly uses TRBD1 or TRBD2 (5 bases each). The germline V gene has CDR1 KGHSH and CDR2 LQKENI. This CDR3 is built from 15 residues. Trimming left V 6 bases short and J 5 bases short, with 17 bases between. CDR3: CASSTLEGRHNEQFF. CDR3 DNA sequence: TGTGCCAGCTCGACCCTCGAGGGGCGGCACAATGAGCAGTTCTTC.

The chain carries TRBV30 and TRBJ1-5, with no clear D. From germline, CDR1 is GTSNPN and CDR2 SVGIG (reference sequence). CDR3 length: 15 residues. V lost 3 bases and J lost 2, with 14 bases in between. The DNA for the CDR3 is TGTGCCTGGAGACTCCCCCGGCAGTGCAATCAGCCCCAGCATTTT. The encoded protein is CAWRLPRQCNQPQHF.

This rearrangement joins TRBV19 to TRBJ2-7; 9 positions match TRBD1. Germline trimming cut 1 base from V and 5 bases from J; bases unmatched to any gene: 3. Per germline, CDR1 LNHDA and CDR2 SQIVND (reference sequence). The CDR3 has 14 amino acids. The DNA of the CDR3 is TGTGCCAGTAGTATAGGGACAGGGGACCACGAGCAGTACTTC. Its translation is CASSIGTGDHEQYF.

This clone was recorded only once. The V gene is TRBV5-1, the J gene TRBJ2-7; the match to TRBD2 covers 7 bases. This CDR3 region has 14 residues. Trimming removed 0 bases from V and 7 bases from J; junction bases left unmatched: 7. Germline V gene sequence: CDR1 SGHRS, CDR2 YFSETQ. The CDR3 loop reads CASSLDGREREQYF. CDR3 DNA: TGCGCCAGCAGCTTGGATGGGCGGGAGCGGGAGCAGTACTTC.

V gene TRBV7-2 combines with J gene TRBJ1-6, with TRBD1 as a possible D gene (5 bases). This CDR3 contains 15 residues. Looked up from germline, CDR1 is SGHTA and CDR2 is FQGNSA. V lost 7 bases to trimming and J lost 9 bases, with 19 bases between them. In nucleotides, the CDR3 is TGTGCCAGCACCTCCTCCCGGGGGAGAGGTTCACCCCTCCACTTT. Its translation is CASTSSRGRGSPLHF.

This clone is judged medium-sized. The V gene is TRBV24-1, the J gene TRBJ2-7, with 12 positions matching TRBD2. The trim removed 2 bases at V and 4 bases at J, leaving 8 bases unmatched. Germline loops: CDR1 KGHDR, CDR2 SFDVKD. The length of the CDR3 is 17 residues. CDR3 residues: CATSDSSGTSGSYEQYF. In nucleotides, the CDR3 is TGTGCCACCAGTGATTCGAGCGGGACTAGCGGGTCATACGAGCAGTACTTC.

This clone was picked up many times. The chain employs TRBV19 and TRBJ2-7; 7 positions agree with TRBD1. The germline V gene has CDR1 LNHDA and CDR2 SQIVND (reference sequence). The CDR3 runs to 14 residues. V gave up 4 bases and J gave up 3 bases; unmatched junction bases: 6. CDR3 nucleotide sequence: TGTGCCAGTAGTAAGGGGGCGGATCACTACGAGCAGTACTTC. It is translated as CASSKGADHYEQYF.

The rearrangement uses TRBV19 and TRBJ2-7; D call uncertain. The CDR3 is 14 residues long. Germline CDR1 and CDR2: LNHDA and SQIVND (reference sequence). Trimming removed 1 base at V and 10 bases at J, with 17 bases between. Written as DNA, the CDR3 is TGTGCCAGTAGTATAGGGGCAGGCGATCCGCCACAGTACTTC. It encodes CASSIGAGDPPQYF.

The chain recombines TRBV9 with TRBJ2-1, with 8 nucleotides matching TRBD2. The CDR3 has 15 amino acids. J gave up 4 bases and V 0 bases, and 3 bases lay outside the gene matches. Germline V gives CDR1 SGDLS, CDR2 YYNGEE. The CDR3 loop is CASSVGLAGYNEQFF. Written as DNA, the CDR3 is TGTGCCAGCAGCGTAGGGCTAGCGGGTTACAATGAGCAGTTCTTC.

This chain links TRBV10-3 with TRBJ1-1; D is undetermined. The V end was cut by 6 bases, the J end by 1 base, with 12 bases between. The CDR3 has 14 residues. CDR1 and CDR2 (germline): ENHRY, SYGVKD. The CDR3 sequence: CAIRSFGANTEAFF. In DNA form, the CDR3 reads TGTGCCATCAGAAGTTTCGGAGCGAACACTGAAGCTTTCTTT.